One TCR beta chain is described in this entry. The target of this receptor is not known. Per-base qualities were not stored, and no clone one base away is much larger. The source of the sample is a study of regulatory T cells in long-lasting Graves disease (dated by TCRdb to the early 2020s). At the level of the whole study: Patients with newly diagnosed Graves' disease had been on antithyroid drugs for under 3 months. The study was conducted in China and was registered as a clinical trial. A total of roughly 35 samples underwent TCR sequencing, from 13 patients with persistent Graves' disease and 20 or so patients with newly diagnosed Graves' disease. Patients with persistent Graves' disease were compared with patients with newly diagnosed Graves' disease using TCR sequencing and RNA sequencing of peripheral blood. The full study reports these points: The authors acknowledged the small sample size as a limitation that may reduce accuracy. Preferential use of TRBV28, TRBJ1-2 and TRBJ2-5 was observed in persistent disease, whereas TRBV20-1 and TRBJ2-1 were favored in newly diagnosed disease. Only the TCR beta chain was sequenced and analyzed. A larger number of public clonotypes was shared among persistent patients (approximately 2,600) than among newly diagnosed patients (around 890). Only peripheral blood was studied, because thyroid tissue, the primary lesion, was inaccessible. Persistent Graves' disease patients showed lower TCR Shannon entropy and fewer highly expanded clones than newly diagnosed patients, suggesting clonal expansion.

The sample's time point label, decoded: newly diagnosed GD, antithyroid drugs for less than 3 months. For both TCR sequencing and RNA sequencing, RNA was extracted from PBMCs using TRIzol. Graves' disease was diagnosed according to American Thyroid Association guidelines. Recruitment of patients was carried out at an endocrinology department in Xi'an, China. Each patient gave roughly 10 milliliters of peripheral blood, collected in an EDTA anticoagulant tube. Ficoll Paque Plus density gradient separation was used to isolate PBMCs, and no further T cell sorting was performed. RNA quality was checked with an Agilent 2100 Bioanalyzer and agarose gel, and concentration with a NanoDrop 2000. From the cysteine up to the phenylalanine, the CDR3 has a length of 14 residues. CDR3 DNA only is kept here, 42 bases in frame from base 1. CDR1 LNHDA and CDR2 SQIVND are derived from the germline V gene (reference sequence). Relative to germline, V is 3 bases shorter and J is 5 bases shorter, with 13 bases between their ends.

The library was made by multiplex PCR. Instrument on record: Illumina HiSeq 4000. CDR3 regions were amplified by Arm-PCR with iRepertoire HTBI primers to construct TCR beta libraries. Before sequencing, the PCR products went through gel purification. In the authors' own workflow: Gene usage analysis of CDR3 amino acid clonotypes relied on the approximately 60 TRBV and 15 or so TRBJ segments identified across samples. Filtered high-quality paired reads were merged into contigs using COPE and FqMerger. BLAST was used to align contigs to IMGT TRBV, TRBD and TRBJ reference genes, and CDR3 was defined according to IMGT. Highly expanded clones were defined as clonotypes with a frequency above 0.1%. Shannon entropy served as the measure of repertoire diversity, while the Gini coefficient captured V-J evenness. Clonotypes shared by more than one individual were considered public. TCRdb trimmed the raw reads at Q25, called clones with MiXCR and kept productive beta chains. Each CDR3 protein gets just one entry, which takes the most common genes and DNA from the rows behind it. TCRdb's processing, not the authors', yielded these V and J calls. Present in this sample are some 560,000 distinct CDR3 sequences, 15% to 20% of which were seen just once. The ten largest clones represent 20% to 25% of the sample.

These sequences were also reported in another study, on T cells in Graves' hyperthyroidism and ophthalmopathy. The second study's paper adds: Graves' hyperthyroidism was defined as stable when no progression to ophthalmopathy occurred over 18 months of follow-up. Hyperthyroidism patients were newly diagnosed, had a disease duration of under 2 months, and were aged 18 to 65 years. The study excluded patients with uncontrolled infections, other autoimmune diseases, pregnancy or lactation. Clinical symptoms, serum thyroxine and TRAb, thyroid ultrasound, and orbital computed tomography formed the basis for the diagnoses. A first-round RT-PCR of the TCR CDR3 used the HTBI primer set with the Qiagen OneStep RT-PCR kit. Most expanded thyroid clonotypes (frequency above 0.001) were also detected in blood, a finding suggesting that blood repertoires may reflect thyroid immune responses. In cross-validation, a model built on a 13 V-J signature told ophthalmopathy apart from stable hyperthyroidism with 87.88% sensitivity and roughly 82% specificity, and in testing the same model reached 80%/75%. In validation, the model predicted progression to ophthalmopathy a median of roughly 6.2 months before onset, with about 64% sensitivity and 72.22% specificity. A discovery cohort of around 98 patients, about 43 with Graves' ophthalmopathy and 57 with stable Graves' hyperthyroidism, was used to find distinguishing TCR V-J signatures. An independent validation cohort of under 20 hyperthyroidism patients and 15 or so patients who later progressed to ophthalmopathy tested prospective prediction of ophthalmopathy. The 90 to 100 discovery patients were randomly split 7:3 into training and test sets. In addition, the study compared T-cell repertoires in thyroid tissue and in blood from six Graves' hyperthyroidism patients. Once sampling was done, hyperthyroidism patients were given methimazole at a starting dose of 30 mg daily, whereas ophthalmopathy patients were given high-dose intravenous methylprednisolone. The libraries were constructed in a second round of multiplex PCR and then size-selected and purified. Paired-end sequencing of the libraries was performed with 100 bp reads on an Illumina HiSeq2000. SOAPnuke was used to process the raw data, removing reads that contained adapters or uncalled bases, had a mean Phred below 15, or lacked an exact match to the constant primer or identifier. High-quality paired reads were merged using COPE v1.2.5, and each unique nucleotide sequence was defined as a clonotype. Clonotypes were aligned to IMGT TRBV, TRBD and TRBJ reference segments using MiTCR v1.1. Only V-J combinations with frequency above 0.0001, covering about 99% of repertoires, were analysed. The TCS score was defined as the ratio of F50 (clonal expansion) to E x V (chaos), calculated using BLOSUM62-based TCRdist between CDR3 peptides within each V-J. Welch's t-statistics and random forest reduced 450 to 600 V-J features to about 12, which were used in a naive Bayes classifier (R e1071). No statistical method was used to set the sample size in advance, and investigators knew the group allocation. The paper reports TCR Vbeta CDR3 sequencing of over 130 peripheral blood samples: 40 or so ophthalmopathy, approximately 74 hyperthyroidism and approximately 17 progressor patients.

The chain is made from TRBV19 and TRBJ2-5; no confident D gene assignment can be made. The sequence derives from a woman aged 35 to 59 with Graves disease. Donor details come from another sample of the same person, matched by shared clones. The source was peripheral blood mononuclear cells (PBMCs), collected at new diagnosis, from a patient treated with antithyroid drugs. The CDR3 protein sequence reads: CASSILGVPETQYF. At the DNA level, the sequence is TGTGCCAGTAGTATCCTCGGTGTGCCTGAGACCCAGTACTTC.